This TCR beta chain is drawn from a study of tumor and adjacent non-tumor tissue in lung cancer. The overall study: There were some 11 adenocarcinoma, a couple of squamous cell carcinoma and 1 small cell lung cancer cases.

The template was RNA from unsorted bulk tissue. TCRbeta libraries were built with three rounds of nested PCR, modified from ARM-PCR. TCRdb redid the calling of the multiplex PCR reads with MiXCR, one entry per CDR3 protein. This table has 60,000 to 85,000 distinct CDR3 sequences, approximately 79% appearing once. V was clipped by 11 bases and J by 13 bases; unmatched bases: 16. Per the germline V gene, CDR1 is MNHEY and CDR2 is SVGEGT. The CDR3 contains 12 residues. Study-level points and caveats: Tumor tissue had significantly higher TCR diversity than normal lung.

A note on this clonotype: Its matching antigen is unknown.

Sequencing was performed on lung tumor tissue. The receptor comes from a woman aged 45-59 years with non-small cell lung cancer. This chain uses TRBV6-2 or TRBV6-3 with TRBJ1-1; the match to TRBD1 covers 7 bases. In DNA, the CDR3 is TGTGCCGGCAAGCTAGGGACAGTTAAAGATTTCTTT. It translates to CAGKLGTVKDFF.